This TCR beta chain was retrieved from a study of cytomegalovirus exposure and HLA in healthy donors (dated by TCRdb to 2017 to 2019). With regard to the full study: According to an earlier analysis of several hundred of the donors, about 170 million T cells yielded some 110 million unique TCR beta sequences and about 300 Gb of sequence data. An early release covering roughly 640 HLA-typed donors comprised approximately 290 gigabases of sequencing data and around 86 million unique TCR sequences. Among the approximately 420 genotyped donors, 81% belonged to the genetic ancestry cluster associated with self-reported Caucasian donors. The aim of the study was to test whether cataloging public T cell receptors could identify signatures of past pathogen exposure. The study used immunosequencing to profile the T cell repertoires of under 700 subjects and linked those repertoires to cytomegalovirus serostatus. Along with the approximately 600-subject first cohort, a separate validation cohort of over a hundred different subjects was used. The study combined high-throughput TCR immunosequencing, statistical association of individual TCRs with disease status, and machine learning to predict cytomegalovirus infection status. In a later analysis, previously published TCR beta repertoires from several hundred donors were re-analyzed and high-resolution HLA genotyping was added so that TCR occurrence patterns could be studied. Rather than using new phenotypic data, the later analysis identified candidate immune exposures from TCR beta sequences and from how often those sequences occurred across donors. In an earlier analysis of about 590 of the donors, high-throughput TCR beta sequencing was used to judge whether each TCR beta V gene segment behaved as functional or pseudogenic. Alongside the repertoire data, information on donor age, sex, ethnicity and CMV serostatus was compiled. A later genetic analysis used genome-wide SNP genotypes for about 55% of the 666 donors, treating that subset as a discovery cohort. Every discovery cohort repertoire had been produced on one sequencing platform. Both class I and class II loci were covered by HLA typing, at four-digit resolution. Typing coverage varied by locus: roughly 620-630 donors for A, B, C, DRB1 and DQB1; approximately 500 for DQA1; more than 600 for DPA1; 450 to 480 for DPB1. Four or five DR-DQ haplotypes were handled as single units for association and clustering because linkage in the cohort was strong. Among 398 genotyped donors of the cohort, an average of approximately 240,000 unique TCR beta nucleotide sequences was sequenced per donor, of which about 19% were non-productive.

The cohort was made up of around 720 healthy bone marrow donors. Cohort members were all nominally healthy when sampled, although unrecorded immune exposures were likely present. The donor tested CMV seropositive, placing the donor among the 289 seropositive members of the cohort. A peripheral blood sample was provided by each donor, and peripheral blood mononuclear cells were used for TCR beta sequencing. Genomic DNA extraction from the blood cell samples was performed with the Qiagen DNeasy Blood Extraction Kit. The method was the immunoSEQ multiplex PCR assay. A mixture of 60 forward primers for TCR Vbeta segments and 13 reverse primers for TCR Jbeta segments was used in the multiplex PCR. Amplification of the CDR3 region of rearranged TCR beta genes was performed with a multiplex PCR assay on genomic DNA. The Illumina HiSeq System was used to sequence the amplified TCR beta libraries as 87-base-pair reads. Per the original workflow: In a later analysis, roughly 80 million unique TCR beta chains were counted across the roughly 670 repertoires, and roughly 10 million of these chains were shared by at least two donors. Raw reads were error-corrected and collapsed into unique sequences with a nearest-neighbor algorithm that merged closely related sequences to remove PCR and sequencing errors. Alignment of CDR3 sequences to IMGT reference sequences was used to assign V, D and J gene segments. Each retained sequence needed at least a six-nucleotide match to both a V gene segment and a J gene segment. A rearrangement was called productive if the CDR3 had no stop codons and remained in frame with V and J, and every other rearrangement was called non-productive. Following IMGT convention, CDR3 was defined as the stretch from the second conserved V-encoded cysteine up to the conserved J-encoded phenylalanine. Sequences without an unambiguous match to a single V gene segment were excluded from the earlier analysis of approximately 560 of the donors. An earlier analysis of 500 to 700 of the donors classified V segments as functional when productive rearrangements were above 56.7% and as segregating when the standard deviation between donors was above 5%. A statistical classification framework was built to diagnose cytomegalovirus status from the catalog of TCR beta chain sequences. In a later analysis, V and J genes were assigned by comparing TCR nucleotide sequences against IMGT/GENE-DB human TR gene sequences. Using the TCRdist pipeline, a later analysis assigned CDR3 sequences along with most-parsimonious VDJ recombination scenarios. In a later analysis, each TCR beta chain was defined by its CDR3 amino acid sequence together with its V-gene family, and reads without a unique V-gene family were excluded. To address suspected cross-contamination and a sequencing artifact, a later analysis removed approximately 600 highly shared, low-generation-probability nucleotide sequences. For each public chain, a later analysis derived a clonal expansion index from normalized ranks of inferred template counts within each repertoire. Generation probabilities in a later analysis came from a VDJ recombination model fitted to out-of-frame rearrangements, and those results were checked against IGoR. Hypergeometric tests were used in a later analysis to score TCR-TCR, TCR-HLA and TCR-CMV co-occurrence, with a repertoire-size bias correction applied to the TCR pairs. False discovery rates were estimated in a later analysis by permuting HLA or CMV assignments 20 times. A later analysis grouped co-occurring TCRs with DBSCAN, adding TCRdist sequence similarity when clustering within HLA-allele-positive subsets. Repertoires with fewer than 30,000 or more than 120,000 public chains were left out of co-occurrence clustering, as were about five repertoires with anomalous nucleotide sharing. TCRdb obtained this table from immuneACCESS and retained in-frame rearrangements with V and J assigned. These tables miss some clones; where compared with another copy, unresolved V genes account for less than half of the shortfall, and the remainder is unexplained. V and J calls plus clone size are reproduced from that table; the DNA served to infer D and trimming. Within this sample are 120,000 or so clones, with over 60% of them counted one time only. The ten most abundant clones make up approximately 8% of the sample.

The paper's findings and limits, for the study overall: In a later genetic analysis, fewer N-insertions in productive TCRs were reported among donors in an Asian-associated ancestry cluster than the approximately 630-donor mean. A group of highly shared sequence variants was considered likely to be a technical artifact of the sequencing pipeline. The authors suggested that the approach could potentially be generalized to other disease states and immunological phenotypes. In a later analysis, the rate of TCR association differed among HLA loci, with DRB1 alleles having the most associated TCRs and HLA-C alleles having the fewest. A later analysis reported that several top co-occurrence clusters appeared linked to parvovirus B19, influenza, CMV and Epstein-Barr virus. The study listed approximately 150 TCR beta chains as associated with cytomegalovirus. For the cohort, immune exposure information was limited to CMV serostatus. Because HLA typing was missing for some donors at each locus, association tests included only the typed subset. Because counts were too low, around 18 rarely observed V segments, including chromosome 9 orphons, were left out of the earlier analysis of 587 of the donors. A later analysis found that HLA-associated TCR beta chains were more clonally expanded and had lower generation probabilities than equally common non-associated chains. Presence/absence analyses assumed roughly uniform sequencing depth across donors, an assumption that may not hold. Assigning TCR associations to individual alleles was difficult when HLA alleles, especially DR and DQ, strongly co-occurred. Some IMGT-functional V segments, including TRBV6-2 and TRBV6-3, could not be told apart with the 87-base-pair reads, so those segments were excluded. In a later analysis, most CMV-associated TCR beta chains were found to appear HLA-restricted, with HLA associations seemingly driven largely by CMV exposure. A later analysis associated about 16,000 TCR beta sequences with specific HLA alleles at a false discovery rate of 0.05. A further reported finding was that TCR beta sequences accurately predicted the HLA-A and HLA-B alleles for most subjects in the first cohort. Correlated functional status among segregating V segments might reflect linkage disequilibrium, but an unknown experimental factor could not be ruled out. In vitro tests confirmed that a few of the cytomegalovirus-associated TCR beta chains recognize cytomegalovirus antigens. The cohort was sequenced for TCR beta chains only, and without alpha or paired-chain data the features that could be detected were limited. Most TCR sequences were seen in very few donors, while some public TCRs were found in many individuals. Cytomegalovirus status was reported to be diagnosed by the classifier with high specificity and sensitivity in both the original and validation cohorts. An association between a missense DCLRE1C variant and V-gene and J-gene trimming of TCR beta chains was found in a later genetic analysis and replicated in an independent cohort. An earlier analysis of approximately 530 of the donors showed that most TCR beta V segments appeared in productive rearrangements either about 90% or about 30% of the time, which broadly matched IMGT annotations.

To note about this clone: Its binding antigen is unknown. The input lacks base qualities; no much larger clone sits a single base away.

Trimming removed 4 bases from V and 5 bases from J, leaving 8 bases between the germline ends. For CDR1 and CDR2, the germline V gene lists SQVTM and ANQGSEA. The CDR3 numbers 11 residues from cysteine through phenylalanine. The kept DNA is CDR3 alone, 33 bases in frame from the first base. Sequenced: PBMCs. The clonotype originates from a middle-aged woman in good health and CMV-seropositive. Rearrangement joined TRBV29-1 to TRBJ2-5; the D gene assignment is ambiguous. The DNA is as follows: TGCAGCGTTGTTACAGTGGAGACCCAGTACTTC. Its translation is CSVVTVETQYF. The reference TRBV29-1 and TRBJ2-5 proteins fill in what lies around the CDR3, so the full variable domain reads SAVISQKPSRDICQRGTSLTIQCQVDSQVTMMFWYRQQPGQSLTLIATANQGSEATYESGFVIDKFPISRPNLTFSTLTVSNMSPEDSSIYLCSVVTVETQYFGPGTRLLVL.